These 2 T cell receptor beta chains originate from one sample sequenced in a study of T cell responses to AZD1222 COVID-19 vaccine. The protocol was immunoSEQ multiplex PCR, while the TCRdb copy is restricted to in-frame clones and leaves out a portion. The sample holds some 100,000 clones, more than 75% seen once. This sample comprised peripheral blood, obtained 28 days after the second AZD1222 dose. The receptors come from an adult who received the AZD1222 COVID-19 vaccine.

The V gene is TRBV6-5, the J gene TRBJ1-4; D unresolved. Germline CDR1 reads MNHEY; CDR2 reads SVGAGI. The V and J ends lost 6 bases and 0 bases respectively, with 11 bases between them. This CDR3 has 15 amino acids. Here the CDR3 reads CASRRAPATNEKLFF. As DNA, the CDR3 is TGTGCCAGCAGACGGGCGCCAGCAACTAATGAAAAACTGTTTTTT.

J is TRBJ2-1 and V is TRBV3-1 (or the pseudogene TRBV3-2), with D unresolved. V lost 6 bases and J 9 bases, leaving 12 bases between the germline ends. Germline loops: CDR1 LGHDT, CDR2 YNNKEL (reference sequence). This CDR3 region has 12 residues. The CDR3 sequence: CASSSNNGEQFF. CDR3 DNA sequence: TGTGCCAGCAGTTCTAATAATGGTGAGCAGTTCTTC.